This TCR beta chain was identified during a study of blood T cell repertoires in COVID-19. Study-wide background: Spain, Italy and the United States supplied samples that represented acute and convalescent COVID-19.

CDR3 size: 14 residues. The germline V gene has CDR1 SNHLY and CDR2 FYNNEI. Unmatched junction bases numbered 3, after V lost 5 bases and J lost 2 bases. Produced via immunoSEQ multiplex PCR; TCRdb's table is partial and in-frame only. The sample contains 300,000 to 400,000 clones, more than 75% of which appear only once. The J gene is TRBJ2-3, the V gene TRBV2; 8 bases fit TRBD1. Sequenced: peripheral blood. This receptor was identified in a woman aged 50 to 60 with active or convalescent COVID-19. The CDR3, as DNA: TGTGCCAGCAGTAAGGACAGGGCCACAGATACGCAGTATTTT. Residues: CASSKDRATDTQYF.